One and the same sample provided the 14 T cell receptor beta chains below, sequenced in a study of regulatory T cells in long-lasting Graves disease. Construction of the TCR beta libraries employed iRepertoire HTBI primers in conjunction with Arm-PCR of CDR3 regions. TCRdb reanalysed the multiplex PCR reads using MiXCR and keeps one entry per CDR3 protein. The data show hundreds of thousands of distinct CDR3 sequences, approximately 15% seen once. Time point: newly diagnosed GD, antithyroid drugs for less than 3 months. Construction of the TCR library relied on RNA isolated from PBMCs. This sample also belongs to another study, concerning T cells in Graves' hyperthyroidism and ophthalmopathy.

This sample comprised peripheral blood mononuclear cells (PBMCs), obtained at new diagnosis, from a patient treated with antithyroid drugs. These receptors were collected from a man aged 35 to 55 with Graves disease.

This clonotype was found a few times. This rearrangement joins TRBV11-2 to TRBJ2-1, with TRBD1 identical over 9 bases. This CDR3 is built from 13 residues. Germline-derived CDR1 and CDR2 are SGHAT and FQNNGV. Trimming cost V 5 bases and J 13 bases; bases outside gene matches: 9. The CDR3: CASSPTGQGSQFF. The DNA of the CDR3 is TGTGCCAGCAGCCCAACGGGACAGGGCTCCCAGTTCTTC. Variable domain in full (rest from reference TRBV11-2 and TRBJ2-1): EAGVAQSPRYKIIEKRQSVAFWCNPISGHATLYWYQQILGQGPKLLIQFQNNGVVDDSQLPKDRFSAERLKGVDSTLKIQPAKLEDSAVYLCASSPTGQGSQFFGPGTRLTVL.

This clonotype occurred many times. The gene calls are TRBV18 and TRBJ2-3; no clear D. V was trimmed by 3 bases and J by 4 bases, leaving 11 bases between them. Germline lookup yields CDR1 KGHSH and CDR2 LQKENI. The CDR3 runs 14 residues. DNA of the CDR3: TGTGCCAGCTCACCGTACGAGTTCCCAGATACGCAGTATTTT. As protein: CASSPYEFPDTQYF.

This clonotype was observed a handful of times. The J gene is TRBJ2-7, the V gene TRBV5-1, with a tentative D call TRBD2 (5 bases). The CDR3 runs to 15 residues. Trimming took 0 bases from V and 1 from J, leaving 11 bases between them. The V gene's germline CDR1 is SGHRS and CDR2 YFSETQ. The CDR3 here is CASSLVSGSSYEQYF. DNA of the CDR3: TGCGCCAGCAGCTTGGTAAGCGGTTCGTCCTACGAGCAGTACTTC.

This clonotype was detected many times. This chain joins TRBV11-2 and TRBJ2-1, with 7 bases lining up with TRBD2. The germline CDR1 and CDR2 sequences are SGHAT and FQNNGV. There are 16 residues in the CDR3. With 4 bases clipped from V and 4 bases from J, the junction kept 10 bases outside the gene matches. CDR3 amino acids: CASSSTGGGEYNEQFF. The CDR3 nucleotides are TGTGCCAGCAGCTCCACTGGGGGGGGGGAATACAATGAGCAGTTCTTC.

Ten or more counts support this clonotype. J is TRBJ2-7 and V is TRBV6-4; D gene ambiguous. Germline V gives CDR1 MRHNA, CDR2 SNTAGT. The CDR3 is made up of 12 amino acids. Trimming shortened V by 3 bases and J by 0 bases, and 3 bases separated the two germline ends. The CDR3 DNA is TGTGCCAGCAGTGATGTCTCCTACGAGCAGTACTTC. Translating it yields CASSDVSYEQYF.

Only a few counts were recorded for this clonotype. The gene calls are TRBV28 and TRBJ1-6; D not resolved. The V and J ends lost 5 bases and 6 bases respectively, with 14 bases between them. CDR3 size: 15 residues. Germline CDR1 MDHEN, CDR2 SYDVKM. As DNA, the CDR3 is TGTGCCAGCAGTACCGCCGGTCAGAGTAATTCACCCCTCCACTTT. Its protein is CASSTAGQSNSPLHF.

This clonotype showed up many times. This chain uses TRBV5-1 with TRBJ2-3; D is possibly TRBD1 or TRBD2 (5 bases each). The CDR3 runs to 12 residues. Trimming took off 4 bases at V and 8 bases at J, with 11 bases between the two ends. The germline CDR1 and CDR2 sequences are SGHRS and YFSETQ. The CDR3 region is CASSPTEGTQYF. The DNA of the CDR3 is TGCGCCAGCAGCCCGACAGAGGGTACGCAGTATTTT. Together with reference TRBV5-1 and TRBJ2-3, the CDR3 gives the full variable domain: KAGVTQTPRYLIKTRGQQVTLSCSPISGHRSVSWYQQTPGQGLQFLFEYFSETQRNKGNFPGRFSGRQFSNSRSEMNVSTLELGDSALYLCASSPTEGTQYFGPGTRLTVL.

The rearrangement links TRBV4-2 to TRBJ1-1, with D possibly TRBD1 on 5 matching bases. V lost 0 bases and J lost 11, with 10 bases in between. CDR1 and CDR2 (germline): LGHNA, YNFKEQ. The CDR3 loop spans 12 amino acids. The CDR3 coding sequence is TGTGCCAGCAGCCAAGAGGTCGGGGGGGCTTTCTTT. Its protein product is CASSQEVGGAFF.

This clonotype was observed at least ten times. The chain has TRBV20-1 and TRBJ1-6, with D possibly matching TRBD1 (5 bases). The CDR3 extends over 15 amino acids. Between the trimmed V and J ends, which lost 4 bases and 8 bases, there was a span of 18 bases. Germline CDR1 is DFQATT and CDR2 is SNEGSKA (reference sequence). The CDR3 bases are TGCAGTGCTACTCTGGTCAGGGCGTTTCATTCACCCCTCCACTTT. Protein: CSATLVRAFHSPLHF.

This chain links TRBV7-2 with TRBJ2-1; tentative D call: TRBD2 (5 bases). The V gene lost 1 base and the J gene lost 10 bases, with 11 bases spanning the gap. This CDR3 has 13 amino acids. CDR1 is SGHTA and CDR2 is FQGNSA in the germline V gene. The CDR3 DNA reads as TGTGCCAGCAGCTTAGTGGATCGGGGAGAGCAGTTCTTC. Encoded protein: CASSLVDRGEQFF. The full variable domain, completed using reference TRBV7-2 and TRBJ2-1, is GAGVSQSPSNKVTEKGKDVELRCDPISGHTALYWYRQSLGQGLEFLIYFQGNSAPDKSGLPSDRFSAERTGGSVSTLTIQRTQQEDSAVYLCASSLVDRGEQFFGPGTRLTVL.

This clonotype was picked up a small number of times. V is TRBV15 and J is TRBJ2-1, with 11 positions matching TRBD2. J lost 9 bases, V lost 1 base, and 8 bases had no gene match. Germline V gives CDR1 LNHNV, CDR2 YYDKDF (reference sequence). This CDR3 region has 16 residues. CDR3 sequence (DNA): TGTGCCACCAGCAGAGGGGGGACTAGCGGTACAAGTGAGCAGTTCTTC. Translated: CATSRGGTSGTSEQFF.

This clonotype was detected many times. The V call is TRBV5-4, the J call TRBJ1-1; no clear D. The germline V gene encodes CDR1 SGHNT and CDR2 YYREEE (reference sequence). The germline V and J ends were trimmed by 4 bases and 4 bases, with 14 bases remaining between them. This CDR3 region has 14 residues. For the CDR3, the DNA is TGTGCCAGCAGCCCCCTCATTTCAGGCACTGAAGCTTTCTTT. Translated: CASSPLISGTEAFF.

This clonotype was counted only a few times. A much more abundant neighbour one base away suggests this may be a read error. This chain links TRBV28 with TRBJ2-1; possibly TRBD2 for D (6 bases). Germline V gene sequence: CDR1 MDHEN, CDR2 SYDVKM. The CDR3 contains 14 residues. The CDR3 reads CACSPAGLDNEQFF. The CDR3 DNA sequence: TGTGCCTGCAGTCCCGCGGGGCTAGACAATGAGCAGTTCTTC.

On this clonotype itself: The DNA is left out, because the CDR3 cannot be placed on it with certainty; the CDR3 is given as TCRdb lists it. The rearrangement joins TRBV29-1 to TRBJ2-7; the DNA was not compared with TRBD1, the D call given in the table. Per the germline V gene, CDR1 is SQVTM and CDR2 is ANQGSEA. The CDR3 spans 14 amino acids, including both terminal residues. CDR3 loop: CSVGTGTVGYEQHF.